Many counts were recorded for the clone carrying this T cell receptor (beta chain). The antigen is not known. Cyclophosphamide on days +3 and +4 followed busulfan-fludarabine conditioning and a marrow graft. TCRdb's table, derived via immunoSEQ multiplex PCR, lists solely in-frame clones and lacks some. The repertoire consists of 7,000 to 9,500 clones, none detected only once. V lost 3 bases, J lost 6 bases, and 6 bases lay in between. The CDR3 loop spans 12 amino acids. Germline assignment: CDR1 KGHSH and CDR2 LQKENI. This sample was included in a study of T cells after posttransplantation cyclophosphamide. Study-level results: TRB overlap between skin or GI tissue T cells and blood was limited. Recipient CMV seropositivity and CMV reactivation strongly tracked TRB clonality. Donor-recipient repertoire similarity was low at 1-2 months, rising over year one.

This specimen consisted of PBMCs, obtained about 350 days after allogeneic stem cell transplant with posttransplant cyclophosphamide. The chain has TRBV18 and TRBJ1-5; D remains ambiguous. This TCR was recovered from a male patient aged 45 to 59 who received an allogeneic stem cell transplant from a related donor and was CMV-positive. Some T cells here may be from the graft donor. CDR3 protein: CASSPSGQPQHF. The CDR3 DNA sequence: TGTGCCAGCTCACCCTCAGGTCAGCCCCAGCATTTT.